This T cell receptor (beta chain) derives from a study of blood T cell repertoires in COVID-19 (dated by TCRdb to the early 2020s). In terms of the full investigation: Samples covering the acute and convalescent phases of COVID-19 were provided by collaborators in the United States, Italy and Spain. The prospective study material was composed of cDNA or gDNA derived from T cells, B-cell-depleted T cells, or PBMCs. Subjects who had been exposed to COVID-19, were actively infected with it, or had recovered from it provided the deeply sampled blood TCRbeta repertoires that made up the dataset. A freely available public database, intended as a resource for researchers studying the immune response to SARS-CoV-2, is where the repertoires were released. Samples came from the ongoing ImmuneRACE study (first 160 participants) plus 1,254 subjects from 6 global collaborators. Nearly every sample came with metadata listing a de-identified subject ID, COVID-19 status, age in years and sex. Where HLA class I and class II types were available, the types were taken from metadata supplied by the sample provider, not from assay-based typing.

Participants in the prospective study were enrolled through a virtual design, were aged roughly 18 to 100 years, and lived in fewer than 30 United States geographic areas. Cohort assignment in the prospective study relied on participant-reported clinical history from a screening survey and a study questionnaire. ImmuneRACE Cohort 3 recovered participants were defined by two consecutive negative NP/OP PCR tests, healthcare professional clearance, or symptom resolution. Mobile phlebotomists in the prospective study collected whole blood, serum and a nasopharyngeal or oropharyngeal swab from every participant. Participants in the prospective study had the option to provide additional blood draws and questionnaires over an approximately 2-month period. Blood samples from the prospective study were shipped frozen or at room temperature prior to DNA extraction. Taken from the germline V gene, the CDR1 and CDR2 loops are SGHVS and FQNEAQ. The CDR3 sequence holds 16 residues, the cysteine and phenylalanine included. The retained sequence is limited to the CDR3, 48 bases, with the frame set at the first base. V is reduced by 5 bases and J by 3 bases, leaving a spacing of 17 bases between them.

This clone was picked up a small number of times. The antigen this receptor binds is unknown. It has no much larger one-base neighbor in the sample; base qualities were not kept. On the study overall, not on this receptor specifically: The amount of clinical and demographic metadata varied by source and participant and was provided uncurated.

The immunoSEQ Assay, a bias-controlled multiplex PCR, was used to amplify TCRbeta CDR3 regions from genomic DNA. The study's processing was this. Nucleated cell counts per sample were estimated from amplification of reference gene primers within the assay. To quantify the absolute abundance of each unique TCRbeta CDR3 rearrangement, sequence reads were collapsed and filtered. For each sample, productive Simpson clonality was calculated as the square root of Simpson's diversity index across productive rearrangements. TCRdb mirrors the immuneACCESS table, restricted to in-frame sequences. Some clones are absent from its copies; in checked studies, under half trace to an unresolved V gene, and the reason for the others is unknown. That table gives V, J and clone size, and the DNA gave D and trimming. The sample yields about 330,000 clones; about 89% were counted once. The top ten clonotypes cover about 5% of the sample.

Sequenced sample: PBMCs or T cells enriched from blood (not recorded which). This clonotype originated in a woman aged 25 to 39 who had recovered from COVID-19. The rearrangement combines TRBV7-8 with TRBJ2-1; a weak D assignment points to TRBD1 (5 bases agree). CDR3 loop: CASSTRQSELYNEQFF. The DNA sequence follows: TGTGCCAGCAGCACCAGACAGTCGGAGCTCTACAATGAGCAGTTCTTC.